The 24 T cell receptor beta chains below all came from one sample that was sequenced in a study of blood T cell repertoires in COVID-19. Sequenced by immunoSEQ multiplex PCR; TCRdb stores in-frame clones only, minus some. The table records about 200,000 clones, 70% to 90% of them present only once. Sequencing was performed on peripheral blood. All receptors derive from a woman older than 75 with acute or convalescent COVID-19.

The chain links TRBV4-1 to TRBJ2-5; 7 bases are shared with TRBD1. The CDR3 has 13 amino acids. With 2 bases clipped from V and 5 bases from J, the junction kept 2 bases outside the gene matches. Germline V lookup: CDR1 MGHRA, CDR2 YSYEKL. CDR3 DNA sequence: TGCGCCAGCAGCCAAAGGGGGCGTGAGACCCAGTACTTC. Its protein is CASSQRGRETQYF.

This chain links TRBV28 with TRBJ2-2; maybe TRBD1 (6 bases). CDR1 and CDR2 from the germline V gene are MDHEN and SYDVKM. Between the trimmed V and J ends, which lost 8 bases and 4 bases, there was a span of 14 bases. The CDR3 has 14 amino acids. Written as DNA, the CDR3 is TGTGCCAGCCATCGGACAGAGGGCACCGGGGAGCTGTTTTTT. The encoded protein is CASHRTEGTGELFF.

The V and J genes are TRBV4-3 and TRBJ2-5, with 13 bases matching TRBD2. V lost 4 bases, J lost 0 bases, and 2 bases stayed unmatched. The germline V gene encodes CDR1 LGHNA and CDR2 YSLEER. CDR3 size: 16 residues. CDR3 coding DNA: TGCGCCAGCAGCCGAGGACTAGCGGGGGACCAAGAGACCCAGTACTTC. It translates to CASSRGLAGDQETQYF.

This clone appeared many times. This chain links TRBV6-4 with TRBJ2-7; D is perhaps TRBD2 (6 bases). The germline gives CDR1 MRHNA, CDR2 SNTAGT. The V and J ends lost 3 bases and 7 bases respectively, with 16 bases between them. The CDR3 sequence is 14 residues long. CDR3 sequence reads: CASSEMGGVGEQYF. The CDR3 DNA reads TGTGCCAGCAGTGAAATGGGGGGTGTGGGAGAGCAGTACTTC.

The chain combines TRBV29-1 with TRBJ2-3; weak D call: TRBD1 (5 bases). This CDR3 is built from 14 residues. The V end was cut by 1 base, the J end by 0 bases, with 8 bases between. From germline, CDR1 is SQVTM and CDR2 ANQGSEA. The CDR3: CSVEAGISTDTQYF. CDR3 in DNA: TGCAGCGTTGAAGCAGGGATTAGCACAGATACGCAGTATTTT.

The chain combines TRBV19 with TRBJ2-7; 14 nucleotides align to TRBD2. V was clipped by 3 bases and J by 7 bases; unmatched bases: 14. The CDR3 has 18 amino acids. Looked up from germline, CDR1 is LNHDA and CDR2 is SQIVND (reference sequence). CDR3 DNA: TGTGCCAGTAGTATTCTTTCCGGGACTAGCGGGAGAGGGAGAGAGCAGTACTTC. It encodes CASSILSGTSGRGREQYF. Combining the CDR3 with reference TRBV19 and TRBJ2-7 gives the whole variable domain DGGITQSPKYLFRKEGQNVTLSCEQNLNHDAMYWYRQDPGQGLRLIYYSQIVNDFQKGDIAEGYSVSREKKESFPLTVTSAQKNPTAFYLCASSILSGTSGRGREQYFGPGTRLTVT.

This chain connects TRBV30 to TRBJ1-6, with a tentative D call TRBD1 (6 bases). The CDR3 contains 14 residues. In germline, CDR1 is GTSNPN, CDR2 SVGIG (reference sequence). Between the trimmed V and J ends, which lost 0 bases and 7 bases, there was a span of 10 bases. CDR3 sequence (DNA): TGTGCCTGGAGTGTAAGGGGGATCAATTCACCCCTCCACTTT. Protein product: CAWSVRGINSPLHF.

In DNA form, the CDR3 reads TGTGCCAGCAGCTCAAGCCCAGCGGGAGCCTACGAGCAGTACTTC. Residues: CASSSSPAGAYEQYF. The chain is built from TRBV11-2 and TRBJ2-7, with TRBD2 identical over 8 bases. This CDR3 has 15 amino acids. The germline V gene encodes CDR1 SGHAT and CDR2 FQNNGV. The V segment lost 4 bases and the J segment 2 bases; nucleotides outside the gene matches: 7.

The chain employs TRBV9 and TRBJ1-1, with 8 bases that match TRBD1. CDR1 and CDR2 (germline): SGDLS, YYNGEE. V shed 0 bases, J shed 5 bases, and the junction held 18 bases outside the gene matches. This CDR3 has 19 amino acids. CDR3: CASSVGSGTGARVPTEAFF. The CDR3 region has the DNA TGTGCCAGCAGCGTAGGCTCTGGGACAGGTGCAAGGGTTCCGACTGAAGCTTTCTTT. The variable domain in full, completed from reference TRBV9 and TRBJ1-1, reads DSGVTQTPKHLITATGQRVTLRCSPRSGDLSVYWYQQSLDQGLQFLIQYYNGEERAKGNILERFSAQQFPDLHSELNLSSLELGDSALYFCASSVGSGTGARVPTEAFFGQGTRLTVV.

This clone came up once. The CDR3 reads CASRPPSGHYNEQFF. DNA of the CDR3: TGTGCCAGCAGACCCCCGAGCGGGCACTACAATGAGCAGTTCTTC. The rearrangement uses TRBV2 and TRBJ2-1; D is possibly TRBD2 (6 bases). Looked up from germline, CDR1 is SNHLY and CDR2 is FYNNEI. Trimming took 6 bases from V and 3 from J, leaving 15 bases between them. The CDR3 extends over 15 amino acids.

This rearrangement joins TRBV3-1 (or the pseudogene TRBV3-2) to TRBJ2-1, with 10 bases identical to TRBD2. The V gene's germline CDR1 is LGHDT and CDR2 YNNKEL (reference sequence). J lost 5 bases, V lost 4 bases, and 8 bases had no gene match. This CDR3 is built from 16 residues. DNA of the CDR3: TGTGCCAGCAGCCCCTTTAGCGGGGGGACACACAATGAGCAGTTCTTC. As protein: CASSPFSGGTHNEQFF.

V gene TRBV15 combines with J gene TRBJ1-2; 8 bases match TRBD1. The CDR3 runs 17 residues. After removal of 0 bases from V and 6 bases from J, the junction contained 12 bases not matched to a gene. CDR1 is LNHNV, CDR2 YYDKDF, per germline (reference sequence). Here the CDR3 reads CATSRDRQGPTSHGYTF. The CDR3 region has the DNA TGTGCCACCAGCAGAGATCGACAGGGGCCTACCTCTCATGGCTACACCTTC.

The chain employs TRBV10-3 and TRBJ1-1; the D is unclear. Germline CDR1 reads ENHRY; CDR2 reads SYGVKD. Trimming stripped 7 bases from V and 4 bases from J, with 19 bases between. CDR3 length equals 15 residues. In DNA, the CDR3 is TGTGCCATCATGGGCCACGGGGTTGAGGGCACTGAAGCTTTCTTT. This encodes CAIMGHGVEGTEAFF.

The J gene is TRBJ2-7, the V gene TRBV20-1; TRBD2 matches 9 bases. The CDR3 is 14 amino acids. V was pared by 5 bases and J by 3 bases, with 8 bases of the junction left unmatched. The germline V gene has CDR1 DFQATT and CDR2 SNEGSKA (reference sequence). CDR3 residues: CSARGGRGYYEQYF. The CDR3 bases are TGCAGTGCTCGTGGCGGGAGGGGTTACTACGAGCAGTACTTC.

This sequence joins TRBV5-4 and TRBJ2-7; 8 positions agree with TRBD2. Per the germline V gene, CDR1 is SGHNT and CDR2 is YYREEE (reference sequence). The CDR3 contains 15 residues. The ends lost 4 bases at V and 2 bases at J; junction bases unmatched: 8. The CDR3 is CASSPPSGGPYEQYF. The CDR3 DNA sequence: TGTGCCAGCAGCCCTCCCAGCGGGGGCCCCTACGAGCAGTACTTC.

DNA of the CDR3: TGTGCCAGCTCACCACCGACCAAGCGGGATGAGCAGTTCTTC. It encodes CASSPPTKRDEQFF. This chain links TRBV18 with TRBJ2-1; perhaps TRBD2 as D (6 bases). With 0 bases removed from V and 8 bases from J, the gap between germline ends came to 11 bases. The CDR3 runs 14 residues. The V gene's germline CDR1 is KGHSH and CDR2 LQKENI.

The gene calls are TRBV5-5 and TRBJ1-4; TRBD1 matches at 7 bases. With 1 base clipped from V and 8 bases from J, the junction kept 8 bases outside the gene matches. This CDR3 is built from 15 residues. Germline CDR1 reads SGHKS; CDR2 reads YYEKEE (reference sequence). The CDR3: CASSLNLGGGEKLFF. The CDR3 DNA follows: TGTGCCAGCAGCTTGAATTTAGGGGGCGGCGAAAAACTGTTTTTT.

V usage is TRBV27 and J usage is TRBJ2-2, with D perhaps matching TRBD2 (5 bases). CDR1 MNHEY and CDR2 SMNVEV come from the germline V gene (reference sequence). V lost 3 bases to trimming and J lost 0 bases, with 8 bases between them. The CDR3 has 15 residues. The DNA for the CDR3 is TGTGCCAGCAGTTTGAGAGGGACGAACACCGGGGAGCTGTTTTTT. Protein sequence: CASSLRGTNTGELFF.

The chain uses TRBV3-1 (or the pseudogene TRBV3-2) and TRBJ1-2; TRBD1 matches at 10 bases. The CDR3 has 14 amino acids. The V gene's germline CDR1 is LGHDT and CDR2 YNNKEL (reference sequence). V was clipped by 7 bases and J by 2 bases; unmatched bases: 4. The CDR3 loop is CASTLDRGNYGYTF. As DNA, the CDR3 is TGTGCCAGCACCCTGGACAGGGGGAACTATGGCTACACCTTC.

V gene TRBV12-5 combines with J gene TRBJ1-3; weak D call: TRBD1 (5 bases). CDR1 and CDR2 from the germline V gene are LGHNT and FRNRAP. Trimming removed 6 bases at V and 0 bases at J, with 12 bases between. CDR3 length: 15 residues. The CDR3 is CASGRQSSSGNTIYF. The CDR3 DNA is TGTGCTAGTGGCAGACAGAGTAGCTCTGGAAACACCATATATTTT.

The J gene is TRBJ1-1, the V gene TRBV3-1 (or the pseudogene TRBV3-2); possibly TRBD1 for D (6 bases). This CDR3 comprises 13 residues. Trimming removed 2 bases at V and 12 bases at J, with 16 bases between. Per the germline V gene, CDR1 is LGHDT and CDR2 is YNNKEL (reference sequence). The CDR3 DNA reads TGTGCCAGCAGCCAATGGATTGAGGGGGTAACTTTCTTT. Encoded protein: CASSQWIEGVTFF.

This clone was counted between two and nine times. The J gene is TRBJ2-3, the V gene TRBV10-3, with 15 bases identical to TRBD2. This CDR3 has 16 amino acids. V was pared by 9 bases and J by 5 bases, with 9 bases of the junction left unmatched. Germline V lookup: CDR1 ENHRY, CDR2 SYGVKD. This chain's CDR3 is CAISRTSGGAVDTQYF. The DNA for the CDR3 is TGTGCCATTTCGAGGACTAGCGGGGGGGCCGTAGATACGCAGTATTTT.

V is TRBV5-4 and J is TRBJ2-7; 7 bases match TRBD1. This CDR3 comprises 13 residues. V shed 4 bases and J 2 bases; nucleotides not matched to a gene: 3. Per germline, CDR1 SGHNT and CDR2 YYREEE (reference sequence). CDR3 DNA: TGTGCCAGCAGCCGGGACAGCGCCTACGAGCAGTACTTC. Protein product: CASSRDSAYEQYF. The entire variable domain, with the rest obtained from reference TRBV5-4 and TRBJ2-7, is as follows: ETGVTQSPTHLIKTRGQQVTLRCSSQSGHNTVSWYQQALGQGPQFIFQYYREEENGRGNFPPRFSGLQFPNYSSELNVNALELDDSALYLCASSRDSAYEQYFGPGTRLTVT.

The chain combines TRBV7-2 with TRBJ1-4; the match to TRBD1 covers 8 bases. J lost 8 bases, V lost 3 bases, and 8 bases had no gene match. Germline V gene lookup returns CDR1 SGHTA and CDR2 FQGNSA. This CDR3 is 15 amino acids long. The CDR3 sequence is CASSLMDRVREKLFF. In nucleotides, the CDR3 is TGTGCCAGCAGCTTGATGGACAGGGTTCGGGAAAAACTGTTTTTT.